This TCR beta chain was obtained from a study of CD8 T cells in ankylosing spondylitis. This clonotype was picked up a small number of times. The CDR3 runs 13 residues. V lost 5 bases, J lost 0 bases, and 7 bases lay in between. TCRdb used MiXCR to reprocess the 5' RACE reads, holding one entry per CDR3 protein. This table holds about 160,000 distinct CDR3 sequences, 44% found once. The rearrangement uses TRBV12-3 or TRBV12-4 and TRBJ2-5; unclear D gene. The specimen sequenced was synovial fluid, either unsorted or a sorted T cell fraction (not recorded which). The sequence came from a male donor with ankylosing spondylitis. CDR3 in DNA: TGTGCCAGCAGTGACGACTACCAAGAGACCCAGTACTTC. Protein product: CASSDDYQETQYF.